The present T cell receptor (beta chain) was sequenced within a study of blood T cells in healthy people across ages. Study context: Capture by template switching was about one barcoded beta molecule per two T cells. Study outcomes and limitations: PBMCs were not sorted, which prevented a conclusive comparison of naive versus antigen-experienced cells.

To note about this clonotype: Its cognate antigen is unknown. A read error is possible here, since a much larger clone lies one base away.

Germline V lookup: CDR1 SGHRS, CDR2 YFSETQ. V gave up 4 bases and J gave up 7 bases; unmatched junction bases: 10. The CDR3 length is 16 residues. A second 7 to 11 cycle PCR used barcoded and J-beta primers. Every sample returned 2.5 million or more CDR3-containing paired-end reads. TCRdb ran MiXCR on the 5' RACE reads and lists one entry per CDR3 protein. The data contain around 900,000 distinct CDR3 sequences, 29% of them singletons. The rearrangement links TRBV5-1 to TRBJ2-1; 11 positions match TRBD2. The sample taken for sequencing was blood. The sequence came from a woman aged 80 or older in good health. The CDR3 sequence is CASSPSGLAGSNEQFF. CDR3 nucleotide sequence: TGCGCCAGCAGCCCCTCCGGACTAGCGGGCAGTAATGAGCAGTTCTTC.